Reported below is one T cell receptor beta chain. What it binds is unknown. This entry belongs to a study of neoadjuvant nivolumab and ipilimumab in lung cancer. The study's findings and limits: Only a single major-pathologic-response sample was available for clonality analysis. Pretherapy blood TCR richness correlated positively with resected tumor richness. TCR richness and clonality were higher in tumors than adjacent uninvolved lung.

Per germline, CDR1 SEHNR and CDR2 FQNEAQ (reference sequence). V was pared by 5 bases and J by 2 bases, with 18 bases between. The CDR3 consists of 16 residues. Data came from immunoSEQ multiplex PCR; TCRdb stores just in-frame clones and leaves some out. Found here are roughly 13,000 clones, approximately 95% of them singletons; the top ten hold 2% to 3%. Specimen: peripheral blood, collected after neoadjuvant nivolumab, alone or with ipilimumab, at or shortly before surgery. The receptor's source is an adult with non-small cell lung cancer. This chain uses TRBV7-9 with TRBJ1-1; D is ambiguous. CDR3 sequence (DNA): TGTGCCAGCAGCCCTGTCTTGGGGTTGGGCAACACTGAAGCTTTCTTT. It is translated as CASSPVLGLGNTEAFF.